This T cell receptor beta chain was identified during a study of beta chain features in type 1 diabetes. General study findings and limits: VDJ junctions sequenced from type 1 diabetes patients showed fewer insertions and more deletions. Whether HLA type influences TCRB rearrangement remained unresolved here.

V was pared by 2 bases and J by 4 bases, with 11 bases between. Per the germline V gene, CDR1 is SGHTA and CDR2 is FQGNSA. The CDR3 runs 14 residues. Points on this clone: Its antigen is undetermined.

The authors reverse transcribed all of the isolated RNA, so sequencing captured expressed TCRB transcripts. TCRdb's copy holds only in-frame clones and misses some; the assay was immunoSEQ multiplex PCR. The sample holds under 400,000 clones, less than 15% seen once. The sample was central memory CD4+ T cells from blood. The chain couples TRBV7-2 to TRBJ1-2; D gene uncertain. The clonotype was recovered from a man younger than 45 in good health. The CDR3 spells CASSLPHQAYGYTF. CDR3 in DNA: TGTGCCAGCAGCTTACCGCATCAAGCCTATGGCTACACCTTC.